The 2 T cell receptor beta chains below were found in one sample sequenced in a study of T cell changes during pregnancy in multiple sclerosis. Only in-frame clones appear in the TCRdb table, and some are missing; sequencing was by immunoSEQ multiplex PCR. This sample yields tens of thousands of clones, of which 90% are seen a single time; over 8.5% belongs to the top ten. Sequenced here: CD8+ T cells from peripheral blood mononuclear cells, sampled before pregnancy. The receptors were gathered from a female donor with multiple sclerosis, enrolled in a pregnancy study.

This clone occurred a few times. The chain links TRBV5-4 to TRBJ2-1, with 7 nucleotides matching TRBD1. Germline CDR1 and CDR2: SGHNT and YYREEE (reference sequence). Trimming took 4 bases from V and 0 from J; bases not matched to a gene: 4. The CDR3 is made up of 15 amino acids. The CDR3 nucleotides read TGTGCCAGCAGCCTACAGGGGAGCTCCTACAATGAGCAGTTCTTC. It specifies CASSLQGSSYNEQFF.

The rearrangement joins TRBV13 to TRBJ1-1; weak D call: TRBD1 (6 bases). CDR1 and CDR2 from the germline V gene are PRHDT and FYEKMQ (reference sequence). The CDR3 loop spans 15 amino acids. The V gene lost 3 bases and the J gene lost 1 base, with 12 bases spanning the gap. CDR3 amino acids: CASSLPDSWNTEAFF. The CDR3 region has the DNA TGTGCCAGCAGCTTGCCGGACAGTTGGAACACTGAAGCTTTCTTT.